Listed below are T cell receptor beta chains from one sample, sequenced in a study of T cell responses to AZD1222 COVID-19 vaccine. Assay used: immunoSEQ multiplex PCR; TCRdb lists only in-frame clones, some missing. The sample contains 95,000 to 110,000 clones, about 90% of which appear only once. The specimen comprised peripheral blood, sampled 28 days after the second AZD1222 dose. The receptors come from an adult who received the AZD1222 COVID-19 vaccine. The CDR3 runs from the conserved cysteine through the conserved F or W. D genes are given only for firm matches. Clone size is shown for a subset of rows, as once, few, many or a class of expanded clone.

TRBV7-2	NA	TRBJ1-1	NA	CASSLIPDLNTEAFF	TGTGCCAGCAGCTTGATTCCAGATTTGAACACTGAAGCTTTCTTT
TRBV19	NA	TRBJ1-1	TRBD1	CASSSSGTVSTEAFF	TGTGCCAGTAGTTCCTCCGGGACAGTTAGTACTGAAGCTTTCTTT
TRBV27	NA	TRBJ2-7	NA	CASSGLGTRPYEQYF	TGTGCCAGCAGTGGCCTCGGGACAAGACCCTACGAGCAGTACTTC
TRBV19	once	TRBJ1-1	NA	CASSIHGPAEAFF	TGTGCCAGTAGTATCCACGGCCCCGCTGAAGCTTTCTTT
TRBV10-3	NA	TRBJ2-7	TRBD1	CAIRIATGRNNEQYF	TGTGCCATCAGGATCGCGACAGGGAGAAATAACGAGCAGTACTTC
TRBV6-2/TRBV6-3	NA	TRBJ2-1	NA	CASSYRRSYNEQFF	TGTGCCAGCAGTTACCGAAGATCTTACAATGAGCAGTTCTTC
TRBV4-3	NA	TRBJ2-3	TRBD2	CASSQGAGGSWDTQYF	TGCGCCAGCAGCCAAGGAGCGGGAGGGTCGTGGGATACGCAGTATTTT
TRBV2	NA	TRBJ2-2	TRBD1	CASSEDRGYTGELFF	TGTGCCAGCAGTGAGGACAGGGGATACACCGGGGAGCTGTTTTTT
TRBV15	NA	TRBJ1-5	NA	CATSTVDSSNQPQHF	TGTGCCACCAGCACCGTGGACAGTAGCAATCAGCCCCAGCATTTT
TRBV10-3	NA	TRBJ1-1	NA	CATFVEGNTEAFF	TGTGCCACCTTTGTCGAAGGGAACACTGAAGCTTTCTTT
TRBV9	once	TRBJ1-3	NA	CASSVVGDSGNTIYF	TGTGCCAGCAGCGTAGTGGGGGATTCTGGAAACACCATATATTTT
TRBV2	NA	TRBJ2-5	NA	CASSQKSGPETQYF	TGTGCCAGCAGTCAAAAAAGCGGTCCCGAGACCCAGTACTTC
TRBV9	NA	TRBJ2-3	NA	CASSVPLEWGDTQYF	TGTGCCAGCAGCGTACCTCTGGAGTGGGGAGATACGCAGTATTTT
TRBV3-1/TRBV3-2	NA	TRBJ1-3	NA	CASSVKDHARNTIYF	TGTGCCAGCAGCGTAAAAGATCACGCACGAAACACCATATATTTT
TRBV15	NA	TRBJ1-5	NA	CATSRAGGGGNQPQHF	TGTGCCACCAGCAGGGCCGGCGGAGGAGGCAATCAGCCCCAGCATTTT
TRBV12-5	NA	TRBJ2-7	TRBD2	CASGLPERGTRLSYEQYF	TGTGCTAGTGGTTTGCCAGAGCGTGGGACTAGACTCTCCTACGAGCAGTACTTC
TRBV11-2	NA	TRBJ1-2	NA	CASSSGTFGYTF	TGTGCCAGCAGCTCTGGGACATTTGGCTACACCTTC
TRBV10-3	NA	TRBJ1-4	NA	CAISDHGQRNEKLFF	TGTGCCATCAGTGACCACGGACAGAGGAATGAAAAACTGTTTTTT
TRBV19	NA	TRBJ2-1	TRBD2	CASSHPGLVYNEQFF	TGTGCCAGTAGTCACCCGGGACTAGTATACAATGAGCAGTTCTTC
TRBV7-2	NA	TRBJ2-5	TRBD2	CASSPRAGTGETQYF	TGTGCCAGCAGCCCCCGAGCGGGAACGGGGGAGACCCAGTACTTC
TRBV3-1/TRBV3-2	NA	TRBJ2-7	TRBD2	CASSPTGGLVTEQYF	TGTGCCAGCAGCCCGACCGGGGGACTAGTGACTGAGCAGTACTTC
TRBV10-3	NA	TRBJ2-3	TRBD2	CAISGGRGIAGSTDTQYF	TGTGCCATCAGTGGGGGGAGGGGCATAGCGGGAAGCACAGATACGCAGTATTTT
TRBV29-1	NA	TRBJ2-1	TRBD2	CSGGILAGLNEQFF	TGCAGCGGAGGTATTCTAGCGGGGCTCAATGAGCAGTTCTTC
TRBV5-6	NA	TRBJ1-2	TRBD1	CASSEGQEHYGYTF	TGTGCCAGCAGCGAGGGACAGGAGCACTATGGCTACACCTTC
TRBV7-3	NA	TRBJ2-5	NA	CASSSGETQYF	TGTGCCAGCAGCTCCGGGGAGACCCAGTACTTC
TRBV13	NA	TRBJ2-7	NA	CASSPKPDGGREQYF	TGTGCCAGCAGTCCCAAGCCCGACGGAGGCCGGGAGCAGTACTTC
TRBV5-1	NA	TRBJ1-1	NA	CASSGGTEAFF	TGCGCCAGCAGCGGAGGAACTGAAGCTTTCTTT
TRBV5-6	NA	TRBJ1-2	NA	CASSGRGRQVAYGYTF	TGTGCCAGCAGCGGTCGGGGACGACAGGTTGCCTATGGCTACACCTTC
TRBV30	NA	TRBJ1-1	TRBD1	CAWTGQGRGTEAFF	TGTGCCTGGACAGGACAGGGAAGGGGCACTGAAGCTTTCTTT
TRBV24-1	NA	TRBJ2-1	NA	CATSDPLDEQFF	TGTGCCACCAGTGACCCTCTTGATGAGCAGTTCTTC
TRBV5-1	NA	TRBJ1-1	TRBD1	CASSGDSMNTEAFF	TGCGCCAGCAGCGGGGACAGCATGAACACTGAAGCTTTCTTT
TRBV13	once	TRBJ2-6	NA	CASSLGLSGANVLTF	TGTGCCAGCAGCTTAGGACTCTCTGGGGCCAACGTCCTGACTTTC
TRBV5-5	NA	TRBJ2-7	NA	CASSLVAGAAYEQYF	TGTGCCAGCAGCTTGGTGGCAGGGGCTGCCTACGAGCAGTACTTC
TRBV29-1	NA	TRBJ1-3	NA	CSVESNSGNTIYF	TGCAGCGTTGAGTCCAACTCTGGAAACACCATATATTTT
TRBV5-6	NA	TRBJ1-5	NA	CASSWGGNQPQHF	TGTGCCAGCAGCTGGGGGGGGAATCAGCCCCAGCATTTT
TRBV4-1	NA	TRBJ1-5	NA	CASSQDATGGRQPQHF	TGCGCCAGCAGCCAAGATGCGACAGGAGGGCGGCAGCCCCAGCATTTT
TRBV7-6	once	TRBJ1-5	NA	CASSLVRVNQPQHF	TGTGCCAGCAGCTTAGTCAGGGTTAATCAGCCCCAGCATTTT
TRBV28	NA	TRBJ2-3	NA	CASSFLRSADTQYF	TGTGCCAGCAGTTTCCTTAGATCGGCAGATACGCAGTATTTT
TRBV4-1	NA	TRBJ2-1	NA	CASSQQGPSYNEQFF	TGCGCCAGCAGCCAACAGGGGCCCTCCTACAATGAGCAGTTCTTC
TRBV6-5	NA	TRBJ2-7	NA	CASRGDAYEQYF	TGTGCCAGCAGGGGGGACGCCTACGAGCAGTACTTC
TRBV10-3	NA	TRBJ2-1	TRBD1	CAISEGQDNEQFF	TGTGCCATCAGTGAGGGACAGGACAATGAGCAGTTCTTC
TRBV4-1	NA	TRBJ1-6	NA	CASSQTGQGPNNSPLHF	TGCGCCAGCAGCCAGACGGGGCAGGGCCCTAATAATTCACCCCTCCACTTT
TRBV6-2/TRBV6-3	few	TRBJ2-7	NA	CASSYSRRDLYEQYF	TGTGCCAGCAGTTACTCGCGACGGGACCTCTACGAGCAGTACTTC
TRBV7-2	once	TRBJ2-7	TRBD2	CASSRAGGPYEQYF	TGTGCCAGCAGTAGAGCGGGAGGGCCCTACGAGCAGTACTTC
TRBV4-1	NA	TRBJ2-1	TRBD2	CASSQGRGFGPNYNEQFF	TGCGCCAGCAGCCAAGGGCGGGGGTTCGGCCCCAATTACAATGAGCAGTTCTTC
TRBV19	NA	TRBJ2-3	TRBD2	CASRASIAGTADTQYF	TGTGCCAGTAGGGCCAGCATAGCGGGAACGGCAGATACGCAGTATTTT
TRBV29-1	NA	TRBJ1-2	NA	CSSREGGGYTF	TGCAGCTCGCGAGAGGGGGGCGGCTACACCTTC
TRBV4-1	NA	TRBJ2-1	TRBD2	CASSHPGLAGGPDHNEQFF	TGCGCCAGCAGCCACCCTGGACTAGCGGGGGGACCCGACCACAATGAGCAGTTCTTC
TRBV3-1/TRBV3-2	NA	TRBJ1-2	NA	CASSQGTEDGYTF	TGTGCCAGCAGCCAAGGGACCGAAGATGGCTACACCTTC
TRBV25-1	once	TRBJ2-1	NA	CASSPPRTAYNEQFF	TGTGCCAGCAGCCCCCCCCGGACAGCGTACAATGAGCAGTTCTTC